Following are 28 T cell receptor beta chains from one sample sequenced in a study of technical replicates of blood from a handful of donors. Clones were sequenced by immunoSEQ multiplex PCR, and TCRdb holds only the in-frame ones, with some missing. The table has around 80,000 clones, over 75% seen once; the top ten hold 0.39%. Specimen: T cells isolated from PBMCs. These receptors were collected from a human donor in good health.

The chain links TRBV7-9 to TRBJ2-1, with 10 nucleotides matching TRBD2. In germline, CDR1 is SEHNR, CDR2 FQNEAQ (reference sequence). This CDR3 comprises 17 residues. Trimming cost V 5 bases and J 0 bases; bases outside gene matches: 7. CDR3 residues: CASSTLSGRSSYNEQFF. CDR3 DNA sequence: TGTGCCAGCAGCACCCTTAGCGGGAGGTCCTCCTACAATGAGCAGTTCTTC.

This clone was seen a single time. The same CDR3 arises from other DNA sequences in this sample as well. The CDR3 DNA follows: TGTGCCAGCAGTTTAGGGGGGAGAGAGACCCAGTACTTC. Protein sequence: CASSLGGRETQYF. The chain carries TRBV27 and TRBJ2-5, with D possibly being TRBD2 (6 bases). The germline V and J ends were trimmed by 2 bases and 4 bases, with 8 bases remaining between them. The CDR3 consists of 13 residues. Per germline, CDR1 MNHEY and CDR2 SMNVEV (reference sequence).

The chain combines TRBV15 with TRBJ2-5, with 8 bases fitting TRBD1. Germline loops: CDR1 LNHNV, CDR2 YYDKDF (reference sequence). The trim removed 1 base at V and 2 bases at J, leaving 3 bases unmatched. This CDR3 has 15 amino acids. CDR3 loop: CATSRGGTGQETQYF. CDR3 DNA: TGTGCCACCAGCAGAGGTGGGACAGGACAAGAGACCCAGTACTTC.

The CDR3 here is CATRENTEAFF. The CDR3 coding sequence is TGTGCCACTCGAGAGAACACTGAAGCTTTCTTT. The rearrangement links TRBV10-3 to TRBJ1-1; D call uncertain. CDR3 size: 11 residues. CDR1 and CDR2 (germline): ENHRY, SYGVKD. V was pared by 10 bases and J by 1 base, with 7 bases between.

V and J are TRBV28 and TRBJ2-1; tentatively, D is TRBD1 (6 bases). V was shortened by 5 bases and J by 2 bases, with 10 bases between the two germline ends. From germline, CDR1 is MDHEN and CDR2 SYDVKM. The CDR3 is 14 residues long. CDR3 DNA sequence: TGTGCCAGCAGTAGGACAGCTACCTACAATGAGCAGTTCTTC. Residues: CASSRTATYNEQFF.

CDR3 sequence reads: CASRGTVVNTEAFF. In DNA form, the CDR3 reads TGTGCCAGCAGGGGGACAGTCGTGAACACTGAAGCTTTCTTT. The chain links TRBV28 to TRBJ1-1; TRBD1 matches 7 bases. Per the germline V gene, CDR1 is MDHEN and CDR2 is SYDVKM. This CDR3 has 14 amino acids. V dropped 6 bases and J dropped 0; count of bases not matched to a gene: 4.

CDR3 DNA: TGTGCCAGCAGCTCCCTCAATGAGCAGTTCTTC. Its translation is CASSSLNEQFF. The rearrangement uses TRBV5-4 and TRBJ2-1; D is uncertain. Germline values: CDR1 SGHNT, CDR2 YYREEE (reference sequence). Trimming cost V 3 bases and J 6 bases, with 4 bases left between them. The length of the CDR3 is 11 residues.

This clone was detected only once. This chain uses TRBV15 with TRBJ1-5; a weak D match, TRBD1 (6 bases). Trimming took off 3 bases at V and 5 bases at J, with 14 bases between the two ends. Germline V gene lookup returns CDR1 LNHNV and CDR2 YYDKDF (reference sequence). The CDR3 is 15 amino acids. CDR3 DNA sequence: TGTGCCACCAGCAGCATCAGGGGCGCCGATCAGCCCCAGCATTTT. Translated, it gives CATSSIRGADQPQHF.

DNA for the CDR3: TGTGCCAGCAGCCCGTGGACAGGGGAGGCTCCCCGTGAAGCTTTCTTT. It translates to CASSPWTGEAPREAFF. J is TRBJ1-1 and V is TRBV5-4, with 9 bases lining up with TRBD1. With 4 bases clipped from V and 7 bases from J, the junction kept 14 bases outside the gene matches. The CDR3 totals 16 residues. CDR1 and CDR2 from the germline V gene are SGHNT and YYREEE (reference sequence). Looking up the rest from reference TRBV5-4 and TRBJ1-1 gives the full variable domain: ETGVTQSPTHLIKTRGQQVTLRCSSQSGHNTVSWYQQALGQGPQFIFQYYREEENGRGNFPPRFSGLQFPNYSSELNVNALELDDSALYLCASSPWTGEAPREAFFGQGTRLTVV.

This sequence joins TRBV9 and TRBJ2-5; 11 nucleotides align to TRBD2. The CDR3 length is 16 residues. From germline, CDR1 is SGDLS and CDR2 YYNGEE. V was pared by 3 bases and J by 1 base, with 5 bases of the junction left unmatched. The CDR3 loop is CASSDRLAGIQETQYF. CDR3 DNA sequence: TGTGCCAGCAGCGACCGACTAGCGGGAATCCAAGAGACCCAGTACTTC.

This chain joins TRBV6-6 and TRBJ1-5; D ambiguous. The V gene's germline CDR1 is MNHNY and CDR2 SVGAGI (reference sequence). This CDR3 is built from 15 residues. V was clipped by 6 bases and J by 3 bases, with 15 bases between them. The CDR3 protein is CASSWESGPNQPQHF. CDR3 sequence (DNA): TGTGCCAGCAGCTGGGAGTCAGGACCCAATCAGCCCCAGCATTTT.

The chain links TRBV2 to TRBJ2-3; perhaps TRBD2 as D (7 bases). Germline V gene sequence: CDR1 SNHLY, CDR2 FYNNEI. This CDR3 spans 16 amino acids. Deletions cut 0 bases from V and 5 bases from J, with 15 bases between. The CDR3 DNA sequence: TGTGCCAGCAGTGAAGCCGGTAGAGGGGGGGGAGATACGCAGTATTTT. This sequence encodes CASSEAGRGGGDTQYF.

V is TRBV9 and J is TRBJ2-5; D possibly corresponds to TRBD1 (6 bases). This CDR3 is built from 13 residues. The germline gives CDR1 SGDLS, CDR2 YYNGEE. Trimming stripped 2 bases from V and 5 bases from J, with 10 bases between. CDR3 residues: CASSVRQGETQYF. As DNA, the CDR3 is TGTGCCAGCAGCGTTCGGCAGGGGGAGACCCAGTACTTC. Filled out from reference TRBV9 and TRBJ2-5, the complete variable domain reads DSGVTQTPKHLITATGQRVTLRCSPRSGDLSVYWYQQSLDQGLQFLIQYYNGEERAKGNILERFSAQQFPDLHSELNLSSLELGDSALYFCASSVRQGETQYFGPGTRLLVL.

The CDR3 here is CASGPLGLAGYNEQFF. In DNA, the CDR3 is TGTGCTAGTGGTCCTCTAGGACTAGCGGGATACAATGAGCAGTTCTTC. The V gene is TRBV12-5, the J gene TRBJ2-1; 12 positions match TRBD2. The germline CDR1 and CDR2 sequences are LGHNT and FRNRAP. Trimming removed 5 bases from V and 4 bases from J; junction bases left unmatched: 6. The CDR3 loop spans 16 amino acids.

This clone appeared once. This chain connects TRBV27 to TRBJ2-1; TRBD2 aligns across 9 bases. CDR1 MNHEY and CDR2 SMNVEV come from the germline V gene (reference sequence). The CDR3 runs to 18 residues. J was trimmed by 4 bases and V by 4 bases; bases with no gene match: 14. The DNA of the CDR3 is TGTGCCAGCAGTTCCCCCGAACCAATAGCGGGGGCTTACAATGAGCAGTTCTTC. It encodes CASSSPEPIAGAYNEQFF.

This clone was picked up a small number of times. The chain employs TRBV11-3 and TRBJ1-1; D not resolved. The V and J ends lost 8 bases and 10 bases respectively, with 20 bases between them. The CDR3 has 13 residues. Germline-derived CDR1 and CDR2 are SGHNT and YENEEA. The CDR3 spells CASGPWGAVGAFF. CDR3 DNA: TGTGCCAGCGGCCCTTGGGGAGCCGTGGGAGCTTTCTTT. Based on the CDR3 plus reference TRBV11-3 and TRBJ1-1, the full variable domain is EAGVVQSPRYKIIEKKQPVAFWCNPISGHNTLYWYLQNLGQGPELLIRYENEEAVDDSQLPKDRFSAERLKGVDSTLKIQPAELGDSAVYLCASGPWGAVGAFFGQGTRLTVV.

This chain uses TRBV6-5 with TRBJ2-3; possible D gene TRBD1, 5 bases. V lost 2 bases to trimming and J lost 4 bases, with 13 bases between them. From germline, CDR1 is MNHEY and CDR2 SVGAGI. The CDR3 covers 15 residues. CDR3 nucleotides: TGTGCCAGCAGTTACGGGGCTTTTCCGGCAGATACGCAGTATTTT. It yields the protein CASSYGAFPADTQYF.

The genes are TRBV9 and TRBJ2-1, with D possibly being TRBD2 (5 bases). Trimming removed 1 base from V and 6 bases from J, with 8 bases in between. CDR1 is SGDLS, CDR2 YYNGEE, per germline. This CDR3 region has 13 residues. The CDR3 DNA reads as TGTGCCAGCAGCGTAACTAGTAGCAATGAGCAGTTCTTC. Protein: CASSVTSSNEQFF.

The chain carries TRBV27 and TRBJ1-1; D might be TRBD1 (6 bases). Germline CDR1 and CDR2: MNHEY and SMNVEV (reference sequence). CDR3 length: 16 residues. Trimming took off 2 bases at V and 5 bases at J, with 18 bases between the two ends. CDR3 sequence reads: CASSLTLGGALTEAFF. CDR3 coding DNA: TGTGCCAGCAGTTTAACACTTGGGGGGGCTCTTACTGAAGCTTTCTTT.

This clone was counted a single time. The chain combines TRBV27 with TRBJ1-2; the match to TRBD1 covers 9 bases. This CDR3 region has 15 residues. After removal of 6 bases from V and 4 bases from J, the junction contained 9 bases not matched to a gene. CDR1 and CDR2 (germline): MNHEY, SMNVEV (reference sequence). The CDR3 spells CASRVPGQGIYGYTF. CDR3 bases: TGTGCCAGCAGGGTACCGGGACAGGGAATCTATGGCTACACCTTC.

CDR3 bases: TGTGCCAGCAGCTTACGTCATAGCGGGAGGGACAATGAGCAGTTCTTC. Amino acid sequence: CASSLRHSGRDNEQFF. V is TRBV11-3 and J is TRBJ2-1; 11 positions agree with TRBD2. The germline V gene encodes CDR1 SGHNT and CDR2 YENEEA. This CDR3 has 16 residues. V was clipped by 2 bases and J by 5 bases; unmatched bases: 5.

This chain connects TRBV28 to TRBJ2-7; 8 bases match TRBD1. The germline V gene encodes CDR1 MDHEN and CDR2 SYDVKM. This CDR3 has 13 amino acids. Trimming cost V 6 bases and J 4 bases; bases outside gene matches: 5. The CDR3 nucleotides are TGTGCCAGCAGCTCTGGACAGGGTTACGAGCAGTACTTC. Amino acid sequence: CASSSGQGYEQYF.

The CDR3 DNA reads as TGTGCCAGTAGTATAGGGTGGGCCTTCGAAGCTTTCTTT. Translating it yields CASSIGWAFEAFF. The rearrangement links TRBV19 to TRBJ1-1; D is unresolved. Trimming cost V 1 base and J 8 bases, with 11 bases left between them. This CDR3 is built from 13 residues. Per germline, CDR1 LNHDA and CDR2 SQIVND (reference sequence).

V gene TRBV5-1 combines with J gene TRBJ2-7; 8 positions match TRBD2. V was pared by 1 base and J by 3 bases, with 3 bases of the junction left unmatched. Germline-derived CDR1 and CDR2 are SGHRS and YFSETQ. CDR3 size: 14 residues. This chain's CDR3 is CASSLTSGNYEQYF. CDR3 sequence (DNA): TGCGCCAGCAGCTTGACTAGCGGAAACTACGAGCAGTACTTC.

V is TRBV28 and J is TRBJ1-5, with a possible D match to TRBD1 (6 bases). V lost 8 bases, J lost 0 bases, and 14 bases lay in between. Germline V gene sequence: CDR1 MDHEN, CDR2 SYDVKM. CDR3 length: 15 residues. The CDR3: CASSTGGYSNQPQHF. The CDR3 DNA reads TGTGCCAGCTCGACAGGAGGCTATAGCAATCAGCCCCAGCATTTT.

V usage is TRBV19 and J usage is TRBJ2-1; weak D call: TRBD2 (5 bases). The CDR3 spans 14 residues. V was trimmed by 5 bases and J by 2 bases, leaving 10 bases between them. Looked up from germline, CDR1 is LNHDA and CDR2 is SQIVND (reference sequence). The CDR3 sequence is CASSGLAPYNEQFF. The CDR3 DNA is TGTGCCAGTAGTGGGCTAGCACCCTACAATGAGCAGTTCTTC. Full variable domain (outside the CDR3, taken from reference TRBV19 and TRBJ2-1): DGGITQSPKYLFRKEGQNVTLSCEQNLNHDAMYWYRQDPGQGLRLIYYSQIVNDFQKGDIAEGYSVSREKKESFPLTVTSAQKNPTAFYLCASSGLAPYNEQFFGPGTRLTVL.

This chain links TRBV6-5 with TRBJ1-1; 7 nucleotides line up with TRBD1. The CDR3 sequence is 13 residues long. The germline gives CDR1 MNHEY, CDR2 SVGAGI. The junction had 4 bases not matched to a gene; V was cut back by 6 bases and J by 3 bases. CDR3 region: CASSKDRDTEAFF. The CDR3 region has the DNA TGTGCCAGCAGCAAAGACAGGGACACTGAAGCTTTCTTT.

The CDR3 sequence: CSARVVNEQFF. As DNA, the CDR3 is TGCAGTGCTAGAGTCGTGAATGAGCAGTTCTTC. This chain joins TRBV20-1 and TRBJ2-1; no firm D call. This CDR3 is built from 11 residues. Germline V CDR1 and CDR2: DFQATT, SNEGSKA (reference sequence). V was cut by 1 base and J by 7 bases, with 5 bases left in between.